A selection of T cell receptor beta chains follows, all from one sample in a study of cytomegalovirus exposure and HLA in healthy donors. Data came from immunoSEQ multiplex PCR; TCRdb stores just in-frame clones and leaves some out. The table lists 64,000 or so clones, about 71% of them singletons. The sequenced sample consisted of PBMCs. The receptors shown here come from a woman aged 50 to 65 in good health and CMV-seropositive. Both conserved end residues are part of each CDR3. A D gene is named only where the DNA matches it firmly. Not every row has a clone size; where given, it reads once, few, many or a size class.

d_call	clone_size	j_call	v_call	cdr3_nt	cdr3_aa
.	.	TRBJ2-5	TRBV4-3	TGCGCCAGCAGCCAGAACAGGGATTTCAGGGAGACCCAGTACTTC	CASSQNRDFRETQYF
TRBD2	.	TRBJ2-7	TRBV27	TGTGCCAGCAGTTTAGGGAGAGCGGGAGTGTCCGAGCAGTACTTC	CASSLGRAGVSEQYF
TRBD1	.	TRBJ1-1	TRBV4-3	TGCGCCAGCAGCGGACAGGGTGGGAACACTGAAGCTTTCTTT	CASSGQGGNTEAFF
TRBD1	once	TRBJ1-4	TRBV29-1	TGCAGCGTTGACCAGGGGGATAATGAAAAACTGTTTTTT	CSVDQGDNEKLFF
TRBD2	once	TRBJ2-1	TRBV5-8	TGTGCCAGCAGCCGATCGGGACTAGCGGGAGGAGCCGCCTACAATGAGCAGTTCTTC	CASSRSGLAGGAAYNEQFF
.	.	TRBJ1-5	TRBV6-6	TGTGCCAGCGGGGGGGGGACATTTAGCAATCAGCCCCAGCATTTT	CASGGGTFSNQPQHF
TRBD1	.	TRBJ2-4	TRBV29-1	TGCAGCGCAGTGACAGGGGGCGAAAACATTCAGTACTTC	CSAVTGGENIQYF
.	.	TRBJ1-1	TRBV6-1	TGTGCCAGCAGTGAATCCTTTCGGACTGAAGCTTTCTTT	CASSESFRTEAFF
.	.	TRBJ2-5	TRBV27	TGTGCCAGCAGTCCCACCTGGGGGGCGGGGGAGCAGTACTTC	CASSPTWGAGEQYF
TRBD1	few	TRBJ1-1	TRBV11-2	TGTGCCAGCAGCCAAGGGGGGACAGGTTACACTGAAGCTTTCTTT	CASSQGGTGYTEAFF
TRBD1	.	TRBJ1-4	TRBV4-2	TGTGCCAGCAGCCTGGTGGGACAGGTTAATGAAAAACTGTTTTTT	CASSLVGQVNEKLFF
.	few	TRBJ2-2	TRBV28	TGTGCCAGCAGTTTCTTCCCGCGTAAGACCGGGGAGCTGTTTTTT	CASSFFPRKTGELFF
TRBD1	.	TRBJ1-4	TRBV6-4	TGTGCCAGCGGGGCAGGGGGCGATGAAAAACTGTTTTTT	CASGAGGDEKLFF
TRBD2	.	TRBJ2-4	TRBV5-4	TGTGCCAGCAGCTATACCGGACTAGTGAAGGGACTCATTCAGTACTTC	CASSYTGLVKGLIQYF
.	.	TRBJ2-2	TRBV27	TGTGCCAGCAGTTTATCGATTTACAGGTTTATGGAAGGGACCGGGGAGCTGTTTTTT	CASSLSIYRFMEGTGELFF
.	.	TRBJ2-5	TRBV29-1	TGCAGCGCCAATTTCGGTGAGACCCAGTACTTC	CSANFGETQYF
.	.	TRBJ2-3	TRBV30	TGTGCCTGGGACACCTATAGCACAGATACGCAGTATTTT	CAWDTYSTDTQYF
TRBD1	.	TRBJ1-5	TRBV10-3	TGTGCCATCAGTGAGTCCATGCCCGGACAGGGTAATCAGCCCCAGCATTTT	CAISESMPGQGNQPQHF
.	.	TRBJ1-1	TRBV6-1	TGTGCCAGCAGCGGCAGGGAGGCTTCTGAAGCTTTCTTT	CASSGREASEAFF
.	.	TRBJ2-7	TRBV10-1	TGCGCCAGCAGTGCAGGGTTACACGAGCAGTACTTC	CASSAGLHEQYF
TRBD1	.	TRBJ1-4	TRBV9	TGTGCCAGCAGCGCCGGATGGGGACAGGGGGCGCAGGAAGAAAAACTGTTTTTT	CASSAGWGQGAQEEKLFF
.	.	TRBJ2-2	TRBV5-5	TGTGCCAGCAGCAGACAGCCGAACACCGGGGAGCTGTTTTTT	CASSRQPNTGELFF
.	.	TRBJ2-6	TRBV6-6	TGTGTCAGCAGCCGAAGTGGGGAGGGGGCCAACGTCCTGACTTTC	CVSSRSGEGANVLTF
TRBD2	.	TRBJ2-7	TRBV7-2	TGTGCCAGCAGCTCGGGACTAGCGGGGGGCGCGCAGTACTTC	CASSSGLAGGAQYF
.	.	TRBJ1-2	TRBV7-9	TGTGCCAGCAGCTTAGTACAAAACTATGGCTACACCTTC	CASSLVQNYGYTF
.	.	TRBJ2-7	TRBV28	TGTGCCAGCAGTTTGGGGGACATCGAGAAGTACTTC	CASSLGDIEKYF
TRBD1	.	TRBJ2-7	TRBV11-2	TGTGCCAGTCGACAGGGGTTTAGCTCCTACGAGCAGTACTTC	CASRQGFSSYEQYF
.	.	TRBJ2-3	TRBV7-3	TGTGCCAGCAGCTCTACAGATACGCAGTATTTT	CASSSTDTQYF
TRBD1	.	TRBJ2-7	TRBV9	TGTGCCAGCAGCGTAGAAGGGACAGGCTCCTACGAGCAGTACTTC	CASSVEGTGSYEQYF
TRBD1	.	TRBJ2-3	TRBV18	TGTGCCAGCTCACCGCCGGGACAGGGGAGGGATACGCAGTATTTT	CASSPPGQGRDTQYF
TRBD1	few	TRBJ2-5	TRBV7-9	TGTGCCAGCAGCTTAGTCTTCGACAGGGGAGAGACCCAGTACTTC	CASSLVFDRGETQYF
.	once	TRBJ2-7	TRBV6-5	TGTGCCAGCAGTAAAAGGACAGATTCCTACGAGCAGTACTTC	CASSKRTDSYEQYF
TRBD2	.	TRBJ2-5	TRBV28	TGTGCCACCCGAGGTCCTAGCGGGGTGGGCCAAGAGACCCAGTACTTC	CATRGPSGVGQETQYF
.	.	TRBJ2-1	TRBV5-1	TGCGCCAGCAGCTTGACAGGTAATAGATACAATGAGCAGTTCTTC	CASSLTGNRYNEQFF
TRBD2	.	TRBJ2-1	TRBV7-3	TGTGCCAGCAGCTCAAGAGGACTAGCGGGAGATAATGAGCAGTTCTTC	CASSSRGLAGDNEQFF
TRBD1	few	TRBJ2-5	TRBV7-2	TGTGCCAGCAGCTTAGCAGGGGGCTGGGAGACCCAGTACTTC	CASSLAGGWETQYF
TRBD1	few	TRBJ2-3	TRBV7-3	TGTGCCAGCAGTGTATTTAACAGGGGGCGGATAACAGATACGCAGTATTTT	CASSVFNRGRITDTQYF
TRBD2	.	TRBJ2-7	TRBV6-5	TGTGCCAGCAGTTATAGCGGGATCTCTGCCGAGCAGTACTTC	CASSYSGISAEQYF
.	few	TRBJ1-5	TRBV4-3	TGCGCCAGCAGCCAAGAGAGGACGGCGGGTCAGCCCCAGCATTTT	CASSQERTAGQPQHF
.	.	TRBJ1-5	TRBV15	TGTGCCACCAGCCGACAGCAAGATCAGCCCCAGCATTTT	CATSRQQDQPQHF
.	.	TRBJ2-3	TRBV5-4	TGTGCCAGCAGCTTGAATCAGGGCACAGATACGCAGTATTTT	CASSLNQGTDTQYF
.	.	TRBJ2-7	TRBV5-6	TGTGCCAGCAGCTTAAAACAGGGCTACGAGCAGTACTTC	CASSLKQGYEQYF
.	.	TRBJ2-5	TRBV7-7	TGTGCCAGCAGCTCTCGGATAGCGGCTGGGGAGACCCAGTACTTC	CASSSRIAAGETQYF
TRBD1	.	TRBJ1-2	TRBV7-9	TGTGCCAGCAGCTTAACGGGATCCGAGGGGACAGCTAACTATGGCTACACCTTC	CASSLTGSEGTANYGYTF
.	.	TRBJ2-5	TRBV5-5	TGTGCCAGCACCGACAGGCCAAAGGAGAGACAAGAGACCCAGTACTTC	CASTDRPKERQETQYF
TRBD1	.	TRBJ1-1	TRBV10-2	TGCGCCAGCAGTGATCACGGGACAGCGAACACTGAAGCTTTCTTT	CASSDHGTANTEAFF
TRBD1	.	TRBJ1-4	TRBV28	TGTGCCAGCAGAACTACAGGGGCGAGTAATGAAAAACTGTTTTTT	CASRTTGASNEKLFF
.	.	TRBJ2-7	TRBV15	TGTGCCACCAGCAGAGAGGGGGGGGCTAGCATCGAGCAGTACTTC	CATSREGGASIEQYF
TRBD1	.	TRBJ2-1	TRBV28	TGTGCCAGCAGGATTACAGGGGACGCACCCTACAATGAGCAGTTCTTC	CASRITGDAPYNEQFF
.	.	TRBJ1-4	TRBV7-2	TGTGCCAGCAGCTCAGAGACAGGTGCTAATGAAAAACTGTTTTTT	CASSSETGANEKLFF
.	few	TRBJ2-1	TRBV25-1	TGTGCCAGCAGTGACGGGAGCTCCTACAATGAGCAGTTCTTC	CASSDGSSYNEQFF
TRBD1	.	TRBJ1-2	TRBV6-5	TGTGCCAGCAGCAGGGACAGGATCTTCTATGGCTACACCTTC	CASSRDRIFYGYTF
TRBD1	few	TRBJ2-5	TRBV2	TGTGCCAGCTTGGGACAGGGAAAAGAGACCCAGTACTTC	CASLGQGKETQYF